The T cell receptor (beta chain) described here comes from a study of blood T cell repertoires in COVID-19. Turning to the study itself: Samples of COVID-19 (acute and convalescent) were obtained from the United States, Italy and Spain. From T cells, B-cell-depleted T cells, or PBMCs came the material, which was cDNA or gDNA.

Per the original data handling: Reference gene primers were amplified, and this amplification served to estimate nucleated cell counts. Profiling relied on immunoSEQ multiplex PCR, and the TCRdb table lists in-frame clones only, not all of them. V, J and clone size were drawn from that table, and D and trimming were deduced from the DNA. Of 100,000 or so clones detected, around 81% appear once; the ten largest clones hold approximately 38%. Sequenced material: peripheral blood. This sequence originates from an elderly man with acute or convalescent COVID-19.

CDR3 residues: CASSPLSGELFF. The CDR3 region has the DNA TGTGCCAGCAGTCCCTTATCCGGGGAGCTGTTTTTT. The chain combines TRBV28 with TRBJ2-2; D is unclear. Germline lookup yields CDR1 MDHEN and CDR2 SYDVKM. CDR3 length: 12 amino acids. V was trimmed by 5 bases and J by 6 bases, leaving 7 bases between them. Combining the CDR3 with reference TRBV28 and TRBJ2-2 gives the whole variable domain DVKVTQSSRYLVKRTGEKVFLECVQDMDHENMFWYRQDPGLGLRLIYFSYDVKMKEKGDIPEGYSVSREKKERFSLILESASTNQTSMYLCASSPLSGELFFGEGSRLTVL.